What follows are 4 T cell receptor beta chains derived from one specimen sequenced in a study of T cell changes during pregnancy in multiple sclerosis (dated by TCRdb to the late 2010s). To prepare the library, the immunoSEQ multiplex PCR assay was applied. What TCRdb holds here is the immuneACCESS table cut down to in-frame rearrangements. Part of the clones is not present; checked against another copy, under half of the missing clones reflect an unresolved V gene, and the others are unexplained. This sample holds approximately 50,000 clones; approximately 93% were observed only once. Less than 0.4% of the sample belongs to the ten largest clones. Sequenced here: CD4+ T cells from peripheral blood mononuclear cells, sampled in the third trimester of pregnancy. The source is a female donor with multiple sclerosis, enrolled in a pregnancy study.

This sequence joins TRBV7-3 and TRBJ2-1, with a weak D call TRBD2 (5 bases). The V and J ends lost 4 bases and 2 bases respectively, with 9 bases between them. The CDR3 has 14 amino acids. Germline CDR1 SGHTA, CDR2 FQGTGA. CDR3 in amino acids: CASSSSGTYNEQFF. The CDR3 DNA reads as TGTGCCAGCAGCTCCTCCGGGACCTACAATGAGCAGTTCTTC.

This chain links TRBV9 with TRBJ1-3; D perhaps matches TRBD1 (5 bases). Germline V gene sequence: CDR1 SGDLS, CDR2 YYNGEE. Between the trimmed V and J ends, which lost 0 bases and 2 bases, there was a span of 9 bases. This CDR3 region has 15 residues. The CDR3 DNA reads TGTGCCAGCAGCGTAGGGGCAGGGACTGGAAACACCATATATTTT. Encoded protein: CASSVGAGTGNTIYF.

This chain connects TRBV4-1 to TRBJ1-1; D gene unclear. CDR1 is MGHRA, CDR2 YSYEKL, per germline. The CDR3 runs to 15 residues. With 4 bases removed from V and 3 bases from J, the gap between germline ends came to 15 bases. CDR3 nucleotides: TGCGCCAGCAGCCCGCCCCCGGAGGGCCACACTGAAGCTTTCTTT. This encodes CASSPPPEGHTEAFF.

V usage is TRBV28 and J usage is TRBJ2-3, with D possibly matching TRBD2 (7 bases). This CDR3 is 15 amino acids long. The V end lost 2 bases, the J end lost 5 bases, and 14 bases lay between the germline ends. The germline gives CDR1 MDHEN, CDR2 SYDVKM. For the CDR3, the DNA is TGTGCCAGCAGTTTAGCGGGGGCCGGGGGAGATACGCAGTATTTT. This gives the protein CASSLAGAGGDTQYF.